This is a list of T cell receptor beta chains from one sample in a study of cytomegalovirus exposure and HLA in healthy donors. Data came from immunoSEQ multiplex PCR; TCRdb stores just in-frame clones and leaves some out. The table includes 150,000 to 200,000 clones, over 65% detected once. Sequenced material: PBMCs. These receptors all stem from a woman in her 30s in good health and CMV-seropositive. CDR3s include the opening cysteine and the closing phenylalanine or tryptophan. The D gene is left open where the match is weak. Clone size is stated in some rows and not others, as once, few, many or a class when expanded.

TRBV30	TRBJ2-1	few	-	CAWGGGNEQFF	TGTGCCTGGGGAGGAGGGAATGAGCAGTTCTTC
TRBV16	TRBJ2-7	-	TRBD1	CASSQGTGGPYEQYF	TGTGCCAGCAGCCAAGGGACAGGGGGACCCTACGAGCAGTACTTC
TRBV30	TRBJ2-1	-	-	CAWSVPSGDYNEQFF	TGTGCCTGGAGTGTCCCGTCGGGAGACTACAATGAGCAGTTCTTC
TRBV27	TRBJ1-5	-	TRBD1	CASRDRPISNQPQHF	TGTGCCAGTAGGGACAGGCCTATTAGCAATCAGCCCCAGCATTTT
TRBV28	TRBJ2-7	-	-	CASSPAGTTYEQYF	TGTGCCAGCAGTCCGGCGGGGACCACCTACGAGCAGTACTTC
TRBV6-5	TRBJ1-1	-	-	CASSYGQANTEAFF	TGTGCCAGCAGTTACGGACAAGCGAACACTGAAGCTTTCTTT
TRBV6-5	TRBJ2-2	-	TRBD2	CASSYSSGMGTGELFF	TGTGCCAGCAGTTACTCTAGCGGGATGGGGACCGGGGAGCTGTTTTTT
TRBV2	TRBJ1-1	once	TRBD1	CASTRQGESVNTEAFF	TGTGCCAGCACAAGACAGGGAGAATCGGTGAACACTGAAGCTTTCTTT
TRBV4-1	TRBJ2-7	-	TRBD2	CASSQWTSGRAYEQYF	TGCGCCAGCAGCCAATGGACTAGCGGGAGGGCCTACGAGCAGTACTTC
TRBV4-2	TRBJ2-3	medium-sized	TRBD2	CASSRIFRGDTDTQYF	TGTGCCAGCAGCAGAATCTTCCGGGGGGACACAGATACGCAGTATTTT
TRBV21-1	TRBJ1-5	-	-	CASSKIKGTEPSNQPQHF	TGTGCCAGCAGCAAAATTAAGGGGACAGAACCTAGCAATCAGCCCCAGCATTTT
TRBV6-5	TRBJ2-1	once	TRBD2	CASSYLTSAPYNEQFF	TGTGCCAGCAGTTACCTTACTAGCGCCCCATACAATGAGCAGTTCTTC
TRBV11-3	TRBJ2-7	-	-	CASSLDQAADSSYEQYF	TGTGCCAGCAGCTTAGATCAGGCAGCGGATAGCTCCTACGAGCAGTACTTC
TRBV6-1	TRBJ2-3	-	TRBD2	CASSDAGTREDTQYF	TGTGCCAGCAGTGATGCCGGGACTAGAGAAGATACGCAGTATTTT
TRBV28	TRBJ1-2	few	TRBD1	CASRKGTAHGYTF	TGTGCCAGCAGAAAAGGGACAGCCCATGGCTACACCTTC
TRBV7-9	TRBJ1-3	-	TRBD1	CASSSTGFGSGNTIYF	TGTGCCAGCAGCTCGACAGGGTTCGGCTCTGGAAACACCATATATTTT
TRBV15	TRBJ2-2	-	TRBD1	CATSLDRGSTGELFF	TGTGCCACCAGCCTTGACAGGGGAAGCACCGGGGAGCTGTTTTTT
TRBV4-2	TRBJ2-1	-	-	CASSQVAGSDSYNEQFF	TGTGCCAGCAGCCAAGTCGCAGGGTCTGATTCCTACAATGAGCAGTTCTTC
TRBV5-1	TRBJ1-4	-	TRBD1	CASSLGQGGEKLFF	TGCGCCAGCAGCTTGGGACAGGGAGGTGAAAAACTGTTTTTT
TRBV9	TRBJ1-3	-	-	CASSPTSRGYFVGGNTIYF	TGTGCCAGCAGCCCAACCTCAAGGGGCTACTTTGTCGGTGGAAACACCATATATTTT
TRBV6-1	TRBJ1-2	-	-	CASSVGGGYTF	TGTGCCAGCAGTGTGGGGGGGGGCTACACCTTC
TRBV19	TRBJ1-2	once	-	CASTPGREANYGYTF	TGTGCCAGTACGCCCGGACGGGAAGCTAACTATGGCTACACCTTC
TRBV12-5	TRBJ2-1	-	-	CASGSPYVDEQFF	TGTGCTAGTGGGTCCCCCTACGTGGATGAGCAGTTCTTC
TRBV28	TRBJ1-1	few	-	CASSLNPQEAFF	TGTGCCAGCTCACTTAACCCCCAAGAAGCTTTCTTT
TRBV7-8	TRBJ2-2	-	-	CASSSHLGGGTNTGELFF	TGTGCCAGCAGCTCCCATCTTGGGGGCGGAACGAACACCGGGGAGCTGTTTTTT
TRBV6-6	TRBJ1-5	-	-	CASSYVTTARRQPQHF	TGTGCCAGCAGTTATGTGACGACGGCTAGGAGGCAGCCCCAGCATTTT
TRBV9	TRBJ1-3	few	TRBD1	CASNTGGSGNTIYF	TGTGCCAGCAATACAGGGGGTTCTGGAAACACCATATATTTT
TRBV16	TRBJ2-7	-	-	CASSQRRGWAYF	TGTGCCAGCAGCCAAAGAAGGGGGTGGGCGTACTTC
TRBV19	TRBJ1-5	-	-	CASSIVGGTQPQHF	TGTGCCAGTAGTATAGTGGGGGGAACGCAGCCCCAGCATTTT
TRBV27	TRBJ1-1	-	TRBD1	CASSSPMGTAHEAFF	TGTGCCAGCAGTTCCCCAATGGGGACAGCTCATGAAGCTTTCTTT
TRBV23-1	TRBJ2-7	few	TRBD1	CAGTDTYEQYF	TGCGCCGGGACAGACACCTACGAGCAGTACTTC
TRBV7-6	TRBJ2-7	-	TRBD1	CASSLTQGAGEQYF	TGTGCCAGCAGCTTAACGCAGGGGGCGGGAGAGCAGTACTTC
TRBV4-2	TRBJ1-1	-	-	CASSQERVNTEAFF	TGTGCCAGCAGCCAAGAGAGGGTGAACACTGAAGCTTTCTTT
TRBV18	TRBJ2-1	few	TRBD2	CASSLPGLAGYNEQFF	TGTGCCAGCTCACTTCCGGGACTAGCGGGATACAATGAGCAGTTCTTC
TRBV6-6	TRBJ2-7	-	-	CASSYPDSSYEQYF	TGTGCCAGCAGTTACCCGGACAGCTCCTACGAGCAGTACTTC
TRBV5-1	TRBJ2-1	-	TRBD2	CASSKTTSGRTRTYNEQFF	TGCGCCAGCAGCAAAACGACTAGCGGGAGGACCCGCACCTACAATGAGCAGTTCTTC
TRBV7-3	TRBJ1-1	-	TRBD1	CASSYGTGPPNTEAFF	TGTGCCAGCAGCTACGGGACAGGGCCCCCGAACACTGAAGCTTTCTTT
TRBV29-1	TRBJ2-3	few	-	CSTTRGGTDTQYF	TGCAGTACGACGCGGGGCGGCACAGATACGCAGTATTTT
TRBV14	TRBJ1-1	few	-	CASSQGQLRGTGKTEAFF	TGTGCCAGCAGCCAAGGTCAGCTTCGGGGAACTGGTAAGACTGAAGCTTTCTTT
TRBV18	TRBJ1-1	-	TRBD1	CASSPGTGDTEAFF	TGTGCCAGCTCACCGGGGACAGGGGACACTGAAGCTTTCTTT
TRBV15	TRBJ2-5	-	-	CATSRELAQETQYF	TGTGCCACCAGCAGAGAACTAGCCCAAGAGACCCAGTACTTC
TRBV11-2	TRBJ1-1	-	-	CASSSIYQFQGNDTEAFF	TGTGCCAGCAGCTCCATTTATCAATTTCAGGGTAACGACACTGAAGCTTTCTTT
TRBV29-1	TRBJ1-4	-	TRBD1	CSGGGTGAGKLFF	TGCAGCGGCGGAGGGACAGGGGCTGGGAAACTGTTTTTT
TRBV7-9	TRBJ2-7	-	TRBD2	CASSPRLAGEPGEQYF	TGTGCCAGCAGCCCAAGACTAGCGGGAGAGCCAGGGGAGCAGTACTTC
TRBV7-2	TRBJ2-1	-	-	CASSFRLGPLNEQFF	TGTGCCAGCAGCTTCCGGTTGGGCCCCCTTAATGAGCAGTTCTTC
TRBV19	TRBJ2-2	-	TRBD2	CASSTGLAGTGELFF	TGTGCCAGTAGTACGGGACTAGCGGGAACCGGGGAGCTGTTTTTT
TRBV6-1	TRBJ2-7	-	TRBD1	CASSERGQSSYEQYF	TGTGCCAGCAGTGAACGGGGACAGAGCTCCTACGAGCAGTACTTC
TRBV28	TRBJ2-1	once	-	CASSFGWRAVSSYNEQFF	TGTGCCAGCAGTTTTGGCTGGAGAGCGGTAAGCTCATACAATGAGCAGTTCTTC
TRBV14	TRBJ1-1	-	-	CASSRDRRSWTEAFF	TGTGCCAGCAGTCGTGACAGGAGGTCGTGGACTGAAGCTTTCTTT
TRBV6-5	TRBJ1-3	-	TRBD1	CASRRGQLSGNTIYF	TGTGCCAGCAGGAGGGGACAGCTCTCTGGAAACACCATATATTTT
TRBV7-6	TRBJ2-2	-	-	CASSLKESGELFF	TGTGCCAGCAGCTTAAAGGAGTCCGGGGAGCTGTTTTTT